The next 21 T cell receptor beta chains were all read from a single sample in a study of tumor and adjacent non-tumor tissue in lung cancer. The template was RNA from unsorted bulk tissue. Three rounds of nested PCR, following a modified ARM-PCR protocol, produced the TCRbeta library. TCRdb recomputed calls from the multiplex PCR reads with MiXCR, one row per CDR3 protein. Seen here are 100,000 to 150,000 distinct CDR3 sequences, about 66% observed once, and the top ten hold over 10%. Input material: lung tumor tissue. Receptors originate from a man aged 30 to 45 with non-small cell lung cancer.

Worth noting for this clonotype: The conserved final phenylalanine or tryptophan is absent from the CDR3, which likely points to a read error. V is TRBV6-1 and J is TRBJ2-3; 7 bases match TRBD2. This CDR3 region has 16 residues. With V trimmed by 1 base and J by 4 bases, 8 bases remained unmatched. Germline V CDR1 and CDR2: MNHNS, SASEGT. The CDR3 is CASSEGGGSGADTQYL. In DNA form, the CDR3 reads TGTGCCAGCAGTGAAGGAGGCGGGAGTGGAGCAGATACGCAGTATTTG.

A remark on this clonotype: Mismatch with germline at one junction end may stem from a read error. The chain recombines TRBV11-3 with TRBJ2-3; 10 positions match TRBD2. The germline CDR1 and CDR2 sequences are SGHNT and YENEEA. The CDR3 spans 14 residues. CDR3 bases: TGTACCAGCAGCAGGACTAGCGGTACAGATACGCAGTATTTT. Translating it yields CTSSRTSGTDTQYF.

Concerning this clonotype: The final CDR3 position lacks the conserved phenylalanine or tryptophan, pointing to a likely read error. The CDR3 coding sequence is TGTGCCAGCAGCCTCCATTTGAACACTGAAGCTTTCATT. Translated, it gives CASSLHLNTEAFI. The V gene is TRBV4-2, the J gene TRBJ1-1; D remains unclear. The CDR3 totals 13 residues. In germline, CDR1 is LGHNA, CDR2 YNFKEQ. Trimming took off 4 bases at V and 0 bases at J, with 6 bases between the two ends.

A note on this clonotype: One junction end does not reproduce the germline sequence, and a read error may be involved. The chain has TRBV28 and TRBJ1-1; possible D gene TRBD1, 6 bases. The CDR3 spans 13 residues. Germline CDR1 MDHEN, CDR2 SYDVKM. The DNA for the CDR3 is TGTACCAGTCTTACAGGGCTGAACACTGAAGCTTTCTTT. This codes for CTSLTGLNTEAFF.

This clonotype was counted a single time. The chain employs TRBV12-3 or TRBV12-4 and TRBJ2-2, with D perhaps matching TRBD2 (6 bases). Trimming shortened V by 6 bases and J by 5 bases, and 13 bases separated the two germline ends. The CDR3 is made up of 14 amino acids. CDR3 sequence: CASSTSWGTGELFF. The CDR3 DNA reads as TGTGCCAGCAGCACTAGCTGGGGGACCGGGGAGCTGTTTTTT.

Remarks on this clonotype: Given a much more abundant clone one base away, this may be a read error. This rearrangement joins TRBV5-4 to TRBJ2-3; 8 nucleotides match TRBD2. The CDR3 loop spans 18 amino acids. The germline V gene encodes CDR1 SGHNT and CDR2 YYREEE (reference sequence). The CDR3 region has the DNA TGTGCCAGCAGCTTGGGCCGGTCGGGAGGGCGTATCACAGATACGCGGTATTTT. Amino acids: CASSLGRSGGRITDTRYF.

As to this clonotype: The junction differs from germline at one of its ends, possibly a read error. CDR3 nucleotides: TGTGACACCAGGGCCGGTCACACTAGCAATCAGCCCCAGCATTTT. As protein: CDTRAGHTSNQPQHF. The chain is built from TRBV15 and TRBJ1-5; weak D call: TRBD1 (5 bases). Germline lookup yields CDR1 LNHNV and CDR2 YYDKDF (reference sequence). The CDR3 runs 15 residues.

This clonotype has at least ten counts. V and J are TRBV5-6 and TRBJ1-5, with D uncertain. The V gene lost 0 bases and the J gene lost 3 bases, with 1 base spanning the gap. The CDR3 covers 12 residues. Germline CDR1 SGHDT, CDR2 YYEEEE. The CDR3 spells CASSLVNQPQHF. The CDR3 DNA follows: TGTGCCAGCAGCTTGGTCAATCAGCCCCAGCATTTT.

The chain links TRBV5-5 to TRBJ2-3, with TRBD2 matching over 7 bases. CDR3 length: 14 residues. From germline, CDR1 is SGHKS and CDR2 YYEKEE (reference sequence). The V segment lost 7 bases and the J segment 4 bases; nucleotides outside the gene matches: 9. CDR3 nucleotide sequence: TGTGCCAGCGGCTGGGGCGGGAGCTCAGATACGCAGTATTTT. Amino acids: CASGWGGSSDTQYF.

V is TRBV11-2 and J is TRBJ2-1, with 13 bases aligning to TRBD2. V lost 5 bases, J lost 8 bases, and 9 bases stayed unmatched. The CDR3 is 16 residues long. Germline V gene data show CDR1 as SGHAT and CDR2 as FQNNGV. The CDR3: CASSSTGTSGMDEQFF. The CDR3 nucleotides read TGTGCCAGCAGCAGCACCGGGACTAGCGGGATGGATGAGCAGTTCTTC.

This clonotype was counted at least ten times. The chain is built from TRBV6-2 or TRBV6-3 and TRBJ2-7; weak D call: TRBD2 (5 bases). Trimming pared 2 bases from V and 1 base from J, leaving 9 bases between. The CDR3 has 14 amino acids. Germline V gene lookup returns CDR1 MNHEY and CDR2 SVGEGT. The CDR3 here is CASSYPRDSYEQYF. CDR3 coding DNA: TGTGCCAGCAGTTACCCCCGGGATTCCTACGAGCAGTACTTC.

Concerning this clonotype: Sequence at one end of the junction differs from germline and may be a read error. The V and J genes are TRBV29-1 and TRBJ1-2; D is uncertain. The CDR3 runs to 15 residues. Germline V gene data show CDR1 as SQVTM and CDR2 as ANQGSEA. The CDR3 here is CSLENNEGANYGYTF. The CDR3 region has the DNA TGCAGCCTTGAAAACAACGAGGGAGCTAACTATGGTTACACCTTC.

The J gene is TRBJ2-3, the V gene TRBV20-1, with D maybe TRBD2 (5 bases). The CDR3 sequence is 13 residues long. Germline V gives CDR1 DFQATT, CDR2 SNEGSKA (reference sequence). CDR3 DNA: TGCAAGGCTAGACTAACTAGCACAGATACGCAGTATTTT. Amino acid sequence: CKARLTSTDTQYF.

A remark on this clonotype: The junction and the germline gene differ at one end; a read error may be behind it. The chain joins TRBV5-6 to TRBJ2-7, with D perhaps TRBD1 (6 bases). The CDR3 sequence is 15 residues long. Per germline, CDR1 SGHDT and CDR2 YYEEEE. CDR3: CASSFGEGVRYEQYF. DNA for the CDR3: TGTGCCAGCAGCTTTGGAGAGGGGGTGAGGTACGAACAGTACTTC.

Concerning this clonotype: Just one base apart from a much larger clone, this may be a read error. The chain carries TRBV6-2 or TRBV6-3 and TRBJ2-1, with D perhaps matching TRBD1 or TRBD2 (6 bases each). CDR1 and CDR2 from the germline V gene are MNHEY and SVGEGT. CDR3 length: 15 residues. Trimming removed 5 bases at V and 6 bases at J, with 17 bases between. The CDR3 DNA is TGTGCCAGCAGTCCTACTAGCAGGGGAGGCAATGAGCAGTTCTTC. Amino acid sequence: CASSPTSRGGNEQFF.

This clonotype counts as medium-sized. The V gene is TRBV11-3, the J gene TRBJ1-1, with a possible D match to TRBD1 (6 bases). CDR1 is SGHNT and CDR2 is YENEEA in the germline V gene. The CDR3 spans 15 residues. Trimming took 1 base from V and 0 from J, leaving 9 bases between them. CDR3 sequence: CASSLGTVLNTEAFF. CDR3 DNA: TGTGCCAGCAGCTTAGGGACAGTATTGAACACTGAAGCTTTCTTT.

Comments on this clonotype: A much larger clonotype is one base distant, so this may be a read error. The conserved phenylalanine or tryptophan is not found at the CDR3 terminus, so this likely reflects a read error. This chain uses TRBV20-1 with TRBJ2-5; possible D gene TRBD2, 6 bases. Trimming took off 6 bases at V and 2 bases at J, with 10 bases between the two ends. CDR3 length: 12 residues. Germline lookup yields CDR1 DFQATT and CDR2 SNEGSKA (reference sequence). CDR3: CSARGVQETQYL. CDR3 coding DNA: TGCAGTGCCCGCGGGGTACAAGAGACCCAGTACCTC.

As regards this clonotype: A much larger clonotype is one base distant, so this may be a read error. The CDR3 ends on some other residue instead of the conserved phenylalanine or tryptophan, so this is likely a read error. V usage is TRBV6-5 and J usage is TRBJ2-3; TRBD1 aligns across 11 bases. The junction had 3 bases not matched to a gene; V was cut back by 4 bases and J by 6 bases. Germline lookup yields CDR1 MNHEY and CDR2 SVGAGI. The CDR3 is made up of 14 amino acids. The DNA of the CDR3 is TGTGCCAGCAGTTGGACAGGGGGCGAGGATACGCAGTATCTT. Its protein product is CASSWTGGEDTQYL.

As for this clonotype: Possible read error: a much larger clone is one base away. The rearrangement links TRBV20-1 to TRBJ1-2; no firm D call. The germline CDR1 and CDR2 sequences are DFQATT and SNEGSKA (reference sequence). The CDR3 has 13 residues. CDR3 coding DNA: TGCAGTGCTAGTCATCCTCTTAACTATAGCTACACCTTC. The encoded protein is CSASHPLNYSYTF.

Remarks on this clonotype: Since the CDR3 does not end with the conserved phenylalanine or tryptophan, this likely comes from a read error. It is unclear where the CDR3 begins or ends on the DNA, so no DNA is shown, and the CDR3 is as TCRdb lists it. The CDR3: CSARDSGTGISFL. This chain connects TRBV20-1 to TRBJ1-1; the table's D call, TRBD1, was not checked against the DNA. CDR1 is DFQATT and CDR2 is SNEGSKA in the germline V gene (reference sequence). The CDR3 length equals 13 residues, ends included.

At least ten counts were recorded for this clonotype. The V and J genes are TRBV20-1 and TRBJ2-3; D gene uncertain. Germline CDR1 reads DFQATT; CDR2 reads SNEGSKA (reference sequence). There are 14 residues in the CDR3. Trimming removed 0 bases from V and 2 bases from J, with 9 bases in between. CDR3: CSARDGRVTDTQYF. The CDR3 DNA sequence: TGCAGTGCTAGAGATGGCCGGGTCACAGATACGCAGTATTTT.